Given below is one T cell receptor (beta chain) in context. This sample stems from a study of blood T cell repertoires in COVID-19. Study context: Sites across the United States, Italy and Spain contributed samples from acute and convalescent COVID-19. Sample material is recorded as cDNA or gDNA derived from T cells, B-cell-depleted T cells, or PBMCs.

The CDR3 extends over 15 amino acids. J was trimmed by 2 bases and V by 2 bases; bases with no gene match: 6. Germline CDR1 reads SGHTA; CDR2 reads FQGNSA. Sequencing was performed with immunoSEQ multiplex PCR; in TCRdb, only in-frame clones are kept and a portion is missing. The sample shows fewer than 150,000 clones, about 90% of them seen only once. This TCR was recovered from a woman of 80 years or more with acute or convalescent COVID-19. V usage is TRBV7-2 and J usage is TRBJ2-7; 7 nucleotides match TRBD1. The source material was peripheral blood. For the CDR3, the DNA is TGTGCCAGCAGCTTACAGCCGGGACAGACCTACGAGCAGTACTTC. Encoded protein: CASSLQPGQTYEQYF.